Below are 2 T cell receptor beta chains sequenced from a single sample in a study of T cell changes during pregnancy in multiple sclerosis. Sequencing was performed with immunoSEQ multiplex PCR; in TCRdb, only in-frame clones are kept and a portion is missing. The table has roughly 69,000 clones, roughly 91% seen once. Sequences were derived from CD4+ T cells from peripheral blood mononuclear cells, sampled in the third trimester of pregnancy. The receptors come from a female donor in good health, enrolled as a control in a pregnancy study.

The rearrangement joins TRBV30 to TRBJ1-6, with 8 bases lining up with TRBD1. Germline CDR1 reads GTSNPN; CDR2 reads SVGIG (reference sequence). The junction had 6 bases not matched to a gene; V was cut back by 2 bases and J by 6 bases. The CDR3 covers 15 residues. The CDR3 here is CAWSPRGHLNSPLHF. In DNA, the CDR3 is TGTGCCTGGAGTCCCAGGGGGCACCTTAATTCACCCCTCCACTTT. The full variable domain, with the rest looked up from reference TRBV30 and TRBJ1-6, is SQTIHQWPATLVQPVGSPLSLECTVEGTSNPNLYWYRQAAGRGLQLLFYSVGIGQISSEVPQNLSASRPQDRQFILSSKKLLLSDSGFYLCAWSPRGHLNSPLHFGNGTRLTVT.

This rearrangement joins TRBV7-6 to TRBJ2-7; 7 bases line up with TRBD1. The J segment lost 5 bases and the V segment lost 1 base, leaving 8 bases of the junction unmatched. CDR1 and CDR2 from the germline V gene are SGHVS and FNYEAQ. CDR3 length: 15 residues. DNA for the CDR3: TGTGCCAGCAGCTTAGACAGGGGAGAGAGAAACGAGCAGTACTTC. Translating gives CASSLDRGERNEQYF.